These T cell receptor beta chains were read from a single sample in a study of radiotherapy plus CTLA-4 blockade in lung cancer. The protocol was immunoSEQ multiplex PCR, while the TCRdb copy is restricted to in-frame clones and leaves out a portion. This table has more than 90,000 clones, roughly 80% appearing once. The material was peripheral blood, obtained from a patient treated with radiotherapy plus ipilimumab. These receptors originate from a human donor with non-small cell lung cancer who had a partial response to radiotherapy plus ipilimumab. Both conserved end residues are part of each CDR3. Fields, in order: V gene, J gene, clone size, D gene, CDR3 DNA, CDR3 protein. D genes are given only for firm matches. Clone size is given for some rows only: seen once, a few or many times, or a class if the clone is expanded.

V: TRBV5-4
J: TRBJ1-2
size: -
D: -
DNA: TGTGCCAGCAGCGAAGGGGCCCGGGGCTACACCTTC
CDR3: CASSEGARGYTF

V: TRBV4-3
J: TRBJ2-1
size: -
D: TRBD2
DNA: TGCGCCAGCAGCCAAGGACTAGCGGGTTCCTACAATGAGCAGTTCTTC
CDR3: CASSQGLAGSYNEQFF

V: TRBV7-8
J: TRBJ2-3
size: -
D: -
DNA: TGTGCCAGCAGCTCGACCAGGACACCTGGGGATACGCAGTATTTT
CDR3: CASSSTRTPGDTQYF

V: TRBV6-1
J: TRBJ1-5
size: -
D: -
DNA: TGTGCCAGCAGTGAACGGACAGTCAATCAGCCCCAGCATTTT
CDR3: CASSERTVNQPQHF

V: TRBV11-2
J: TRBJ2-1
size: -
D: TRBD2
DNA: TGTGCCAGCAGCGCCCGTCTAGCGGGTAACTACAATGAGCAGTTCTTC
CDR3: CASSARLAGNYNEQFF

V: TRBV19
J: TRBJ2-3
size: -
D: -
DNA: TGTGCCAGTAGCACCCTCCCGATGATCTTAGCCCATGGGGATACGCAGTATTTT
CDR3: CASSTLPMILAHGDTQYF

V: TRBV9
J: TRBJ2-1
size: -
D: TRBD2
DNA: TGTGCCAGCAGCGTAAACAAACGGACTAGCTCCTACAATGAGCAGTTCTTC
CDR3: CASSVNKRTSSYNEQFF

V: TRBV5-1
J: TRBJ1-1
size: -
D: -
DNA: TGCGCCAGCAGCTTGGAAGGGAGGTGGGAGGGTGAAGCTTTCTTT
CDR3: CASSLEGRWEGEAFF

V: TRBV11-2
J: TRBJ2-3
size: -
D: -
DNA: TGTGCCAGCAGCTTAGAACCGGACCCGACTCCGGGAGTGACAGATACGCAGTATTTT
CDR3: CASSLEPDPTPGVTDTQYF

V: TRBV10-3
J: TRBJ1-5
size: once
D: -
DNA: TGTGCCATCAGTGAGAGGGGAACCGGGAGCAATCAGCCCCAGCATTTT
CDR3: CAISERGTGSNQPQHF

V: TRBV28
J: TRBJ2-3
size: few
D: -
DNA: TGTGCCAGCCCTCCCACGGCCAGGGCGGATTTGGCAGATACGCAGTATTTT
CDR3: CASPPTARADLADTQYF

V: TRBV10-3
J: TRBJ2-1
size: few
D: -
DNA: TGTGCCATCAGTGAGATGGAGGGGGGGAGTAGCGATGAGCAGTTCTTC
CDR3: CAISEMEGGSSDEQFF

V: TRBV27
J: TRBJ2-5
size: once
D: -
DNA: TGTGCCAGCAGTTTGGGGTGGGAGAGGGAGACCCAGTACTTC
CDR3: CASSLGWERETQYF

V: TRBV11-2
J: TRBJ1-1
size: -
D: TRBD1
DNA: TGTGCCAGCAGCTTCTCCGACAGGGGCGAAGCTTTCTTT
CDR3: CASSFSDRGEAFF

V: TRBV6-1
J: TRBJ1-4
size: -
D: -
DNA: TGTGCCAGCAGTGAAGCGGGGATAGCGGAAAAACTGTTTTTT
CDR3: CASSEAGIAEKLFF

V: TRBV10-2
J: TRBJ2-1
size: -
D: -
DNA: TGCGCCACCGGGGTGGCGGGAAAGGCTGACAATGAGCAGTTCTTC
CDR3: CATGVAGKADNEQFF

V: TRBV14
J: TRBJ1-4
size: -
D: -
DNA: TGTGCCAGCAGCCAAGAGGGAGGGGGAACTAATGAAAAACTGTTTTTT
CDR3: CASSQEGGGTNEKLFF

V: TRBV6-1
J: TRBJ2-7
size: -
D: -
DNA: TGTGCCAGCAGTGAATACAGCTACGAGCAGTACTTC
CDR3: CASSEYSYEQYF

V: TRBV5-5
J: TRBJ2-1
size: -
D: -
DNA: TGTGCCAGCAGCTTGGAGACTAACAATGAGCAGTTCTTC
CDR3: CASSLETNNEQFF

V: TRBV18
J: TRBJ2-5
size: -
D: TRBD2
DNA: TGTGCCAGCTCTCCGACTAGCGGGAAAGAGACCCAGTACTTC
CDR3: CASSPTSGKETQYF

V: TRBV7-2
J: TRBJ2-1
size: -
D: -
DNA: TGTGCCAGCAGCTTGGAGATCAGCTCCTACAATGAGCAGTTCTTC
CDR3: CASSLEISSYNEQFF

V: TRBV19
J: TRBJ2-7
size: few
D: -
DNA: TGTGCCAGTAGTATGGGGACTCAAACCTACGAGCAGTACTTC
CDR3: CASSMGTQTYEQYF

V: TRBV10-3
J: TRBJ2-1
size: -
D: TRBD2
DNA: TGTGCCATCAGTGAGTCCGGCGGGAGTCTCAATGAGCAGTTCTTC
CDR3: CAISESGGSLNEQFF

V: TRBV7-2
J: TRBJ1-2
size: -
D: -
DNA: TGTGCCAGCAGCTTATCCGCCAGGGGAACGGATGGCTACACCTTC
CDR3: CASSLSARGTDGYTF

V: TRBV7-9
J: TRBJ2-1
size: -
D: TRBD2
DNA: TGTGCCAGCAGCGCTAGCGGGAGGGCGAATGAGCAGTTCTTC
CDR3: CASSASGRANEQFF

V: TRBV28
J: TRBJ2-5
size: -
D: -
DNA: TGTGCCTTCTCCTCGAATGGTGCGGAGACCCAGTACTTC
CDR3: CAFSSNGAETQYF

V: TRBV4-1
J: TRBJ1-6
size: -
D: -
DNA: TGCGCCAGCAGCCAAGACTGGGCAGCCGGTAATTCACCCCTCCACTTT
CDR3: CASSQDWAAGNSPLHF

V: TRBV2
J: TRBJ2-3
size: -
D: TRBD1
DNA: TGTGCCAGCAGTGACCAGGGGGACACAGATACGCAGTATTTT
CDR3: CASSDQGDTDTQYF

V: TRBV4-2
J: TRBJ1-2
size: -
D: -
DNA: TGTGCCAGCAGCCAACATACAGGGACCCTCTTC
CDR3: CASSQHTGTLF

V: TRBV11-2
J: TRBJ2-1
size: few
D: -
DNA: TGTGCCAGCAGCTTAGAACCCGGGGGCTACAATGAGCAGTTCTTC
CDR3: CASSLEPGGYNEQFF

V: TRBV5-1
J: TRBJ1-1
size: few
D: TRBD1
DNA: TGCGCCAGCAGCACGACCGGGACAGGGTGGGATGGTTTCTTT
CDR3: CASSTTGTGWDGFF

V: TRBV13
J: TRBJ2-1
size: -
D: -
DNA: TGTGCCAGCAGCCCCCCGGCCCCTGGGCACAATGAGCAGTTCTTC
CDR3: CASSPPAPGHNEQFF

V: TRBV28
J: TRBJ2-7
size: -
D: TRBD2
DNA: TGTGCCAGCCAGGGCGGGGGGACCTACGAGCAGTACTTC
CDR3: CASQGGGTYEQYF

V: TRBV28
J: TRBJ2-3
size: -
D: TRBD2
DNA: TGTGCCAGCAACGGGAGGGCCGGGGCAGATACGCAGTATTTT
CDR3: CASNGRAGADTQYF

V: TRBV11-2
J: TRBJ1-2
size: -
D: -
DNA: TGTGCCAGCAGCTTAGAGGGGCAGATATTCGGTGGCTACACCTTC
CDR3: CASSLEGQIFGGYTF